This TCR beta chain came from a study of T cell responses to AZD1222 COVID-19 vaccine. Study details: Timing groups of about 4 and about 12 weeks for second doses were pooled. Overall study findings and caveats: Vaccination with two AZD1222 doses was followed by a rise in Spike-specific TCR breadth and depth.

CDR3 size: 13 residues. V was trimmed by 6 bases and J by 2 bases, leaving 11 bases between them. Per the germline V gene, CDR1 is MNHEY and CDR2 is SVGEGT. As regards this clone: Its specificity is unknown.

Using immunoSEQ multiplex PCR, the repertoire was profiled, and TCRdb retains in-frame clones only, with some absent. The sample lists around 63,000 clones; 85% were seen once. The chain joins TRBV6-2 or TRBV6-3 to TRBJ2-7; weak D call: TRBD1 (6 bases). This TCR came from an adult in good health. The sample here was peripheral blood, taken on day 0 of AZD1222 vaccination. The CDR3 sequence: CASSTGTAYEQYF. CDR3 bases: TGTGCCAGCAGCACAGGGACGGCCTACGAGCAGTACTTC.